This TCR beta chain was retrieved from a study of human T cells and chemical hapten exposure. Time point: healthy volunteer bleed at 2 weeks. It was from unfractionated whole blood that total RNA was extracted. TCRdb analysed the RACE reads with MiXCR anew, one entry per CDR3 protein. The repertoire holds around 130,000 distinct CDR3 sequences, with approximately 10% as singletons. V shed 4 bases, J shed 4 bases, and the junction held 9 bases outside the gene matches. The CDR3 is 17 residues long. Germline V gene data show CDR1 as SGHRS and CDR2 as YFSETQ. The sequenced sample consisted of whole blood. This chain links TRBV5-1 with TRBJ2-3; 13 bases fit TRBD2. This TCR derives from a male donor in good health. Some clones in this sample may be carry-over from other donors' samples. The CDR3: CASSPYGLAGVSDTQYF. In DNA, the CDR3 is TGCGCCAGCAGCCCCTACGGACTAGCGGGAGTTTCAGATACGCAGTATTTT.